The TCR beta chain under discussion was sequenced for a study of identical twins. Each CDR3 protein gets one entry after TCRdb re-called the 5' RACE reads with MiXCR. This table holds 650,000 to 800,000 distinct CDR3 sequences, around 8.6% found once. CDR1 LGHNA and CDR2 YSLEER come from the germline V gene. The CDR3 loop spans 16 amino acids. V lost 1 base, J lost 4 bases, and 17 bases lay in between. Study-wide findings and caveats: Weaker excess twin sharing was observed in beta out-of-frame sequences. Cross-sectional statistics, not tracking of the same donors, supported the conclusions.

As for this clonotype: Antigen specificity is unknown.

These same data were also listed under a study on yellow fever vaccine responses in identical twins.

The chain joins TRBV4-3 to TRBJ2-7, with a possible D match to TRBD1 (6 bases). This sequence was found in a woman younger than 30 in good health. Sequences were obtained from PBMCs. This chain's CDR3 is CASSQGVRGEVYEQYF. CDR3 DNA sequence: TGCGCCAGCAGCCAAGGGGTCAGGGGTGAGGTTTACGAGCAGTACTTC.